This T cell receptor beta chain was documented in a study of T cell repertoires in cytomegalovirus infection. As for the study in general: Both CMV infection and a matching HLA type were indicated by public TCR beta signatures. General study points: Dominating the ex vivo response were HLA-C-restricted CMV-specific TCR beta clonotypes.

TCRdb itself ran the reads through MiXCR, one entry per CDR3 protein. The sample yields approximately 500,000 distinct CDR3 sequences, approximately 17% seen once. This clonotype was recorded many times. Its antigen is as yet unknown. This receptor was obtained from a human donor in good health (CMV status not recorded). Some clones in this sample may be carry-over from other donors' samples. The specimen was CD8+ T cells from PBMCs.

CDR3 nucleotides: TGTGCCAGCAGTCCCGGTTCCTCCTATGGCTACACCTTC. Amino acid sequence: CASSPGSSYGYTF. J is TRBJ1-2 and V is TRBV27, with no clear D. In germline, CDR1 is MNHEY, CDR2 SMNVEV (reference sequence). The CDR3 totals 13 residues. V was cut by 5 bases and J by 4 bases, with 11 bases left in between.